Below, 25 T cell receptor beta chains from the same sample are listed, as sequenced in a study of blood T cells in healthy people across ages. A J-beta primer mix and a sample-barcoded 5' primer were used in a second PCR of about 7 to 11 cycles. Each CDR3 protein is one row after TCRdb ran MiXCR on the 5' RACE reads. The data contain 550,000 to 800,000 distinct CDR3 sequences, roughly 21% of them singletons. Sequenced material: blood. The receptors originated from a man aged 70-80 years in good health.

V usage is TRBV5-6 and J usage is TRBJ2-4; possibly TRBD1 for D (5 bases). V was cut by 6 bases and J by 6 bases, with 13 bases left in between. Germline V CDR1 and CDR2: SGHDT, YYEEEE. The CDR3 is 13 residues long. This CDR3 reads CASKKQEGNIQYF. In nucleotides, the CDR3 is TGTGCCAGCAAAAAACAGGAAGGAAACATTCAGTACTTC.

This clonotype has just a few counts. DNA for the CDR3: TGTGCCAGCTCACCACCGGCAGGGCTAATGGATGAGCAGTTCTTC. Amino acid sequence: CASSPPAGLMDEQFF. This chain uses TRBV18 with TRBJ2-1, with D perhaps TRBD1 (5 bases). The CDR3 is 15 amino acids. The V gene lost 0 bases and the J gene lost 8 bases, with 14 bases spanning the gap. Germline-derived CDR1 and CDR2 are KGHSH and LQKENI.

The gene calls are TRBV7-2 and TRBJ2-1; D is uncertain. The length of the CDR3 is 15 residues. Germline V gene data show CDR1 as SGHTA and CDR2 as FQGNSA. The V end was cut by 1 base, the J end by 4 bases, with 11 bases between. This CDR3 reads CASSLVERIYNEQFF. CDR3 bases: TGTGCCAGCAGCTTAGTTGAACGGATTTACAATGAGCAGTTCTTC.

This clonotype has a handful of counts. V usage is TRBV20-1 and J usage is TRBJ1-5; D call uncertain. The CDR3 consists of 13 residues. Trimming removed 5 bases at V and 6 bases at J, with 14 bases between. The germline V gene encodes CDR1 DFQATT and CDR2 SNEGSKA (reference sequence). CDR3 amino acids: CSAAAGVSQPQHF. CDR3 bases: TGCAGTGCTGCCGCCGGGGTTTCTCAGCCCCAGCATTTT.

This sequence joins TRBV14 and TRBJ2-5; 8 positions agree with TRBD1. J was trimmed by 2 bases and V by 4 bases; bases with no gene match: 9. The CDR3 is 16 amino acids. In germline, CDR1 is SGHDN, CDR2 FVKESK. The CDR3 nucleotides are TGTGCCAGCAGCCTTGACAGGGGACGCACACAAGAGACCCAGTACTTC. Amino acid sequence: CASSLDRGRTQETQYF. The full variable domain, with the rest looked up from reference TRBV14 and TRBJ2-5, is EAGVTQFPSHSVIEKGQTVTLRCDPISGHDNLYWYRRVMGKEIKFLLHFVKESKQDESGMPNNRFLAERTGGTYSTLKVQPAELEDSGVYFCASSLDRGRTQETQYFGPGTRLLVL.

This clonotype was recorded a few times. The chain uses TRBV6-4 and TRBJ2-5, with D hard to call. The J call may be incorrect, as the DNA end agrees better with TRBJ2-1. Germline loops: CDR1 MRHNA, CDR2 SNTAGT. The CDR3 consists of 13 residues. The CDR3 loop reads CASSVTAYNEQFF. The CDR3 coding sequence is TGTGCCAGCAGTGTGACGGCCTACAATGAGCAGTTCTTC.

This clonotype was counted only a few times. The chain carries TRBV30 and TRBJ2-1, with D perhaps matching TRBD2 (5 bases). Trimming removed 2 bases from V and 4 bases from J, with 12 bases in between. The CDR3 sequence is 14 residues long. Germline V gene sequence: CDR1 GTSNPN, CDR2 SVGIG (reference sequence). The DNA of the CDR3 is TGTGCCTGGAGTCGGAGCGGAGTTTACAATGAGCAGTTCTTC. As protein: CAWSRSGVYNEQFF.

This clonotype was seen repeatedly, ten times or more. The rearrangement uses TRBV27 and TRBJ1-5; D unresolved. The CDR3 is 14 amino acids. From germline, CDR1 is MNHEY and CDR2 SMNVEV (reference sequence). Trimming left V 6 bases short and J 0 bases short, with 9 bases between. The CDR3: CASSLGGSNQPQHF. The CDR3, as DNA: TGTGCCAGCAGCTTGGGTGGTAGCAATCAGCCCCAGCATTTT.

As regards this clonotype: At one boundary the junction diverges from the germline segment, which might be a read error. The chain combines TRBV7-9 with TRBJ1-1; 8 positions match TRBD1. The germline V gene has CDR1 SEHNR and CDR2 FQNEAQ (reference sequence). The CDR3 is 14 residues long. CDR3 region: CASSYHRQGLGAFF. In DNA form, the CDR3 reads TGCGCCAGCAGCTATCACCGACAGGGGTTAGGGGCTTTCTTT.

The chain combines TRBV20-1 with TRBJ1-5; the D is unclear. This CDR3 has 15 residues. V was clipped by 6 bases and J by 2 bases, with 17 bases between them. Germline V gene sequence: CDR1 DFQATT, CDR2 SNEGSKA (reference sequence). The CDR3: CSARRVEGGNQPQHF. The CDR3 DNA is TGCAGTGCAAGAAGGGTCGAAGGAGGCAATCAGCCCCAGCATTTT.

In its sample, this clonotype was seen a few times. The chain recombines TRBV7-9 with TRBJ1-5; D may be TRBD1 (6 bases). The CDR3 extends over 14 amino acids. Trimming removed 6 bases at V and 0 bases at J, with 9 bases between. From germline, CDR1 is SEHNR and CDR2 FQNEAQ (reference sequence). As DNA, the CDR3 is TGTGCCAGCAGTTCGGACAGTAGCAATCAGCCCCAGCATTTT. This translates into CASSSDSSNQPQHF.

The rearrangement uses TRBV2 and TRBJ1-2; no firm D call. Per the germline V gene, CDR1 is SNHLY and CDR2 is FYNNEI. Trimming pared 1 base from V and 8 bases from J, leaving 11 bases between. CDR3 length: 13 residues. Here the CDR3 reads CASSEDSWAGYTF. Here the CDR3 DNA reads TGTGCCAGCAGTGAAGATTCTTGGGCAGGCTACACCTTC.

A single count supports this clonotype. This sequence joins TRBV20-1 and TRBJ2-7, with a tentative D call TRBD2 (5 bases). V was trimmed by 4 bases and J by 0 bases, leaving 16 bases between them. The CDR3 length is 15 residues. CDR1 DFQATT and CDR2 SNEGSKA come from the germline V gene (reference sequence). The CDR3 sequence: CSAKAKPGSSYEQYF. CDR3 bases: TGCAGTGCTAAAGCTAAACCGGGGAGCTCCTACGAGCAGTACTTC.

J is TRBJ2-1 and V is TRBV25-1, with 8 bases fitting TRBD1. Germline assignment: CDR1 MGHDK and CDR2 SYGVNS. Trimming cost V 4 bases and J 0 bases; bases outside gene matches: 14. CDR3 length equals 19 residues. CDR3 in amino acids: CASSARTGTGVSSYNEQFF. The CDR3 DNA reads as TGTGCCAGCAGTGCCCGGACAGGGACGGGGGTTAGCTCCTACAATGAGCAGTTCTTC.

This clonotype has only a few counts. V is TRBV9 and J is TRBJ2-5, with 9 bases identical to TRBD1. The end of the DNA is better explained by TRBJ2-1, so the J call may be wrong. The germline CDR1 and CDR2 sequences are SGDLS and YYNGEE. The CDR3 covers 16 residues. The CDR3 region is CASSVAGDRVYNEQFF. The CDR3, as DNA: TGTGCCAGCAGCGTAGCTGGGGACAGGGTGTACAATGAGCAGTTCTTC.

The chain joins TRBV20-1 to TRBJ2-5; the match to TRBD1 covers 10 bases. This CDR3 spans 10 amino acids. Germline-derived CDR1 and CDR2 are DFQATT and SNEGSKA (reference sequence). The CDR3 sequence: CSRQGAEQYF. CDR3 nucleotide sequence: TGCAGCAGACAGGGGGCAGAGCAGTACTTC.

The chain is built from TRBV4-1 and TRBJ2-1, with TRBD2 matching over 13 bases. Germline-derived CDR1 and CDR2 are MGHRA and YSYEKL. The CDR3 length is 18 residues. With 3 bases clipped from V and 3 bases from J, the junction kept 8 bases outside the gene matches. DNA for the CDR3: TGCGCCAGCAGCCAGGTTGGACTAGCGGGAGACGTCTACAATGAGCAGTTCTTC. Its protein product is CASSQVGLAGDVYNEQFF.

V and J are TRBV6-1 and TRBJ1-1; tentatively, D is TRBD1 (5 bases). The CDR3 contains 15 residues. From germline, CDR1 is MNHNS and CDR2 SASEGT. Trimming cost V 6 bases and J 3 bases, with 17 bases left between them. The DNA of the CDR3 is TGTGCCAGCAGCCTAATGACAGAGTGGGACACTGAAGCTTTCTTT. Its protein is CASSLMTEWDTEAFF.

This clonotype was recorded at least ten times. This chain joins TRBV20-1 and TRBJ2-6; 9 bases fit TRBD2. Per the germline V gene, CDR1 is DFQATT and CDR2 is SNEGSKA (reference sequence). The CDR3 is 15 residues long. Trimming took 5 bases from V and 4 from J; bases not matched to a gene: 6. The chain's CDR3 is CSASGLAGGANVLTF. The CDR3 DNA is TGCAGTGCTTCGGGACTAGCAGGCGGGGCCAACGTCCTGACTTTC.

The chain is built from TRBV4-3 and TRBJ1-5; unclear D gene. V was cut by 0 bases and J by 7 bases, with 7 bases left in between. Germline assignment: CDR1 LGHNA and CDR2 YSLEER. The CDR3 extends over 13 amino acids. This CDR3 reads CASSQDGRQPQHF. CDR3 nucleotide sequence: TGCGCCAGCAGCCAAGATGGGAGACAGCCCCAGCATTTT.

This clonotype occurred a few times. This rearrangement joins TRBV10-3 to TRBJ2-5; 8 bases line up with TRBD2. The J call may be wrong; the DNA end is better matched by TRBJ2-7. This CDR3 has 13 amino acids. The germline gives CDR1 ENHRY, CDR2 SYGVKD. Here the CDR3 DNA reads TGTGCCATCAGTGACGGGACTAGCTACGAGCAGTACTTC. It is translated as CAISDGTSYEQYF.

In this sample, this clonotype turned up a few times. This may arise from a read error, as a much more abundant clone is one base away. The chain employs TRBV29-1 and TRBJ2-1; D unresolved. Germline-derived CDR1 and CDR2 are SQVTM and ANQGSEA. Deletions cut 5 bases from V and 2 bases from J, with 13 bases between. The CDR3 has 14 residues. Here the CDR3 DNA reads TGCAGCGTTAAACCGGGTTCTGCCTACAATGAGCAGTTCTTC. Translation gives CSVKPGSAYNEQFF.

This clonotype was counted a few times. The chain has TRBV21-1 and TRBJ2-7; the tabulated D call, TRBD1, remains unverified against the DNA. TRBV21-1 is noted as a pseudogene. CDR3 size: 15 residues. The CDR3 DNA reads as TGTGCCAGCAGCAAAGTGGCAGGGGAAGGCTACGAGCAGTACTTC. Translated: CASSKVAGEGYEQYF.

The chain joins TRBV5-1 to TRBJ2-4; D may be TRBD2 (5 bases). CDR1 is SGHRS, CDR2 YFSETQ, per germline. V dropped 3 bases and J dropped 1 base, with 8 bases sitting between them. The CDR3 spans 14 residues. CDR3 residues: CASSSSWAKNIQYF. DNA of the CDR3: TGCGCCAGCAGCTCTAGCTGGGCCAAAAACATTCAGTACTTC.

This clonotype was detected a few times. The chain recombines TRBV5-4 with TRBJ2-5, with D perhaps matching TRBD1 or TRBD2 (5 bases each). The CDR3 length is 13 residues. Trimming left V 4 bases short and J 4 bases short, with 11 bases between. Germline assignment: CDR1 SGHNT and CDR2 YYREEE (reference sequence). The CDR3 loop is CASSGGGRETQYF. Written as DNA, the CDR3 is TGTGCCAGCAGCGGTGGGGGAAGAGAGACCCAGTACTTC.